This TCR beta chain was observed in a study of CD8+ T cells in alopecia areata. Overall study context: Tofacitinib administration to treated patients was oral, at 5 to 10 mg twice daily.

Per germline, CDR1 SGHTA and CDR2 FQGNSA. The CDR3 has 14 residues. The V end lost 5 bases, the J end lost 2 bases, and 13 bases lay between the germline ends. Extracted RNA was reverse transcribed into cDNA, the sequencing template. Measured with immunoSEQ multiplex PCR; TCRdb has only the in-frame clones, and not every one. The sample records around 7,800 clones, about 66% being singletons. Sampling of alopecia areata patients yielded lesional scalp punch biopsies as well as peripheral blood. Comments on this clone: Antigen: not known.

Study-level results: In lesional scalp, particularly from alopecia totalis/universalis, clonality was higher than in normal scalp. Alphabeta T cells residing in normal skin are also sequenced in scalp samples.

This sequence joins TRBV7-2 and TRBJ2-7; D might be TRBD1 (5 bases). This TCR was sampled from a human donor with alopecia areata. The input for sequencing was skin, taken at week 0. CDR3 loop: CASSLRDRAYEQYF. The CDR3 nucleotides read TGTGCCAGCAGCCTCCGTGACAGAGCCTACGAGCAGTACTTC.